This T cell receptor (beta chain) originates from a study of shared clonotypes between healthy human individuals. Generated by immunoSEQ multiplex PCR, the TCRdb table keeps only in-frame clones and is missing some. The sample shows 2 million to 2.5 million clones, approximately 90% of them seen only once. Regarding this clone: Other DNA sequences in the same sample also yield this CDR3.

Trimming left V 3 bases short and J 1 base short, with 9 bases between. The CDR3 is 14 residues long. Looked up from germline, CDR1 is KGHSH and CDR2 is LQKENI. The sequenced sample consisted of naive CD4+ T cells from PBMCs. Subset meaning: CD45RA+ positively selected. The origin of this receptor is a man aged 18-30 years in good health. Some clones in this sample may be carry-over from other donors' samples. The rearrangement links TRBV18 to TRBJ2-5, with D possibly TRBD1 on 6 matching bases. Here the CDR3 reads CASSPTDSQETQYF. CDR3 DNA sequence: TGTGCCAGCTCACCTACGGACAGCCAAGAGACCCAGTACTTC. Drawing the rest from reference TRBV18 and TRBJ2-5, the complete variable domain is NAGVMQNPRHLVRRRGQEARLRCSPMKGHSHVYWYRQLPEEGLKFMVYLQKENIIDESGMPKERFSAEFPKEGPSILRIQQVVRGDSAAYFCASSPTDSQETQYFGPGTRLLVL.